This T cell receptor beta chain was recovered during a study of blood T cell repertoires in COVID-19. Study at large: Sample material is recorded as cDNA or gDNA derived from T cells, B-cell-depleted T cells, or PBMCs.

Patients in Seattle were enrolled during active infection, then followed longitudinally. Original data processing: Nucleated cell counts were estimated from reference gene primer amplification. The assay was immunoSEQ multiplex PCR, and TCRdb's table has in-frame clones only and misses some. Clone size and the V and J calls come from that table; the DNA yielded D and trimming. This sample carries roughly 380,000 clones, 89% of them seen once, and the ten largest clones take approximately 4.1%. This CDR3 is 13 amino acids long. Trimming took off 4 bases at V and 8 bases at J, with 14 bases between the two ends. Germline-derived CDR1 and CDR2 are DFQATT and SNEGSKA (reference sequence).

The V call is TRBV20-1, the J call TRBJ1-4; a possible D gene is TRBD1 (5 bases). The sample taken for sequencing was peripheral blood. This receptor was identified in a woman in her sixties with COVID-19, enrolled during active disease. CDR3 nucleotides: TGCAGTGCTATTGAAGGGGCTTCGGAAAAACTGTTTTTT. Its translation: CSAIEGASEKLFF.